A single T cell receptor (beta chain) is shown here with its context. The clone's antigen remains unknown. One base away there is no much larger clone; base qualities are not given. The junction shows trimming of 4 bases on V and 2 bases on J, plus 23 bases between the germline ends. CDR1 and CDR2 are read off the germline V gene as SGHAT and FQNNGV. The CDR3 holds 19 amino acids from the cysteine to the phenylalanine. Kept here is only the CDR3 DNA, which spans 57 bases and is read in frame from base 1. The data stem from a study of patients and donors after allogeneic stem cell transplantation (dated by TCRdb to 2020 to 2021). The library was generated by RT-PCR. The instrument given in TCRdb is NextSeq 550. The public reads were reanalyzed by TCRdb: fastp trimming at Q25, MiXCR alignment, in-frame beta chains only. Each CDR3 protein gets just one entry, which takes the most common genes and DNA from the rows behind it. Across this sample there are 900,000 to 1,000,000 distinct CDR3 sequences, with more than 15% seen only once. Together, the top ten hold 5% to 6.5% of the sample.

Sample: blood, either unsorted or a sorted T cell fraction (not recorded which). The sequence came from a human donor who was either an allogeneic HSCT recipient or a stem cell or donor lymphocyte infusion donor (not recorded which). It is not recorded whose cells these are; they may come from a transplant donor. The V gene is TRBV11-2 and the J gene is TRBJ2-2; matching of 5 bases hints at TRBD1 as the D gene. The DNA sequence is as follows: TGTGCCAGCAGCTCCCGTACTTATAATACCCAGGGTAACACCGGGGAGCTGTTTTTT. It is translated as CASSSRTYNTQGNTGELFF.